These 20 T cell receptor beta chains were all obtained from the same sample, sequenced in a study of technical replicates of blood from several donors. Sequencing was performed with immunoSEQ multiplex PCR; in TCRdb, only in-frame clones are kept and a portion is missing. Of about 87,000 clones listed, 95% are singletons. Sequences were obtained from T cells isolated from PBMCs. The receptors were gathered from a human donor in good health.

The rearrangement uses TRBV19 and TRBJ1-1, with TRBD1 matching over 8 bases. Germline V gene sequence: CDR1 LNHDA, CDR2 SQIVND (reference sequence). The CDR3 sequence is 15 residues long. J was trimmed by 5 bases and V by 5 bases; bases with no gene match: 10. For the CDR3, the DNA is TGTGCCAGTAGTGGGGTTCGGCAGGGGGCAACTGAAGCTTTCTTT. It is translated as CASSGVRQGATEAFF.

The chain recombines TRBV9 with TRBJ2-7; perhaps TRBD1 as D (5 bases). The germline CDR1 and CDR2 sequences are SGDLS and YYNGEE. The CDR3 has 13 amino acids. The V and J ends lost 3 bases and 7 bases respectively, with 14 bases between them. The CDR3: CASSGDLGDEQYF. The CDR3 DNA reads TGTGCCAGCAGCGGAGATCTAGGGGATGAGCAGTACTTC.

CDR3 amino acids: CAISVRLAGSLDQYF. The CDR3 nucleotides are TGTGCCATCAGTGTAAGACTAGCGGGGTCCTTGGACCAGTACTTC. This sequence joins TRBV10-3 and TRBJ2-5; the match to TRBD2 covers 11 bases. The CDR3 consists of 15 residues. Unmatched junction bases numbered 11, after V lost 4 bases and J lost 10 bases. Germline V gene sequence: CDR1 ENHRY, CDR2 SYGVKD.

The CDR3 sequence is CASSYSSTGTTEAFF. Here the CDR3 DNA reads TGTGCCAGCAGTTACTCGTCGACAGGGACCACTGAAGCTTTCTTT. This chain connects TRBV6-5 to TRBJ1-1; TRBD1 matches at 7 bases. The CDR3 length is 15 residues. Germline CDR1 and CDR2: MNHEY and SVGAGI. The ends lost 0 bases at V and 4 bases at J; junction bases unmatched: 5.

The rearrangement joins TRBV10-1 to TRBJ2-2; 9 bases are a match to TRBD1. Trimming took 8 bases from V and 6 from J; bases not matched to a gene: 10. The germline CDR1 and CDR2 sequences are WNHNN and SYGVQD (reference sequence). The CDR3 sequence is 15 residues long. The CDR3 nucleotides are TGCGCCAGCGGCAGGACAGGGGATGTAGCCGGGGAGCTGTTTTTT. Amino acids: CASGRTGDVAGELFF.

This chain uses TRBV29-1 with TRBJ2-2, with TRBD1 matching over 7 bases. Losses at the gene ends were 8 bases for V and 0 bases for J; bases not matched to a gene: 6. Germline values: CDR1 SQVTM, CDR2 ANQGSEA. The CDR3 has 14 amino acids. CDR3 coding DNA: TGCAGCTCGACAGGGATTTCGAACACCGGGGAGCTGTTTTTT. This sequence encodes CSSTGISNTGELFF.

In this sample, this clone turned up once. The V gene is TRBV5-1, the J gene TRBJ1-2; D is uncertain. The germline V gene encodes CDR1 SGHRS and CDR2 YFSETQ. V was pared by 6 bases and J by 3 bases, with 18 bases between. The CDR3 has 15 residues. Written as DNA, the CDR3 is TGCGCCAGCACCCAAGTCACTTCGGGAGACTATGGCTACACCTTC. As protein: CASTQVTSGDYGYTF.

This clone has a handful of counts. The chain employs TRBV19 and TRBJ1-1; D not certain. The CDR3 is 16 amino acids. Germline CDR1 LNHDA, CDR2 SQIVND (reference sequence). V was shortened by 1 base and J by 1 base, with 13 bases between the two germline ends. The CDR3 loop reads CASSIAMRAQNTEAFF. CDR3 DNA: TGTGCCAGTAGTATAGCGATGAGGGCGCAGAACACTGAAGCTTTCTTT.

The CDR3 here is CASSYSMRLSRTEAFF. The CDR3 coding sequence is TGTGCCAGCAGTTACTCGATGAGGTTATCAAGAACTGAAGCTTTCTTT. V usage is TRBV6-5 and J usage is TRBJ1-1; D unresolved. V was pared by 0 bases and J by 5 bases, with 16 bases between. The germline CDR1 and CDR2 sequences are MNHEY and SVGAGI. There are 16 residues in the CDR3.

This clone appeared once. The chain combines TRBV19 with TRBJ2-7; TRBD2 might be the D (7 bases). The V and J ends lost 1 base and 5 bases respectively, with 15 bases between them. This CDR3 region has 15 residues. Germline loops: CDR1 LNHDA, CDR2 SQIVND (reference sequence). The chain's CDR3 is CASSIGGGGNNEQYF. In DNA form, the CDR3 reads TGTGCCAGTAGTATAGGAGGGGGGGGAAACAACGAGCAGTACTTC.

J is TRBJ2-1 and V is TRBV19; D is perhaps TRBD2 (5 bases). The germline V gene encodes CDR1 LNHDA and CDR2 SQIVND (reference sequence). The V gene lost 6 bases and the J gene lost 8 bases, with 5 bases spanning the gap. This CDR3 is 10 amino acids long. The CDR3 region is CASRGDEQFF. CDR3 nucleotide sequence: TGTGCCAGTAGGGGAGATGAGCAGTTCTTC.

The V gene is TRBV7-9, the J gene TRBJ1-2; no definite D call. V lost 5 bases to trimming and J lost 5 bases, with 18 bases between them. CDR3 length: 15 residues. Germline V gene sequence: CDR1 SEHNR, CDR2 FQNEAQ (reference sequence). The CDR3 region has the DNA TGTGCCAGCAGCCCCCGGACTACAATCTCATATGGCTACACCTTC. Translating gives CASSPRTTISYGYTF.

This chain connects TRBV6-1 to TRBJ2-1; tentative D call: TRBD1 (5 bases). The CDR3 loop spans 14 amino acids. Trimming stripped 2 bases from V and 1 base from J, with 6 bases between. Per the germline V gene, CDR1 is MNHNS and CDR2 is SASEGT. The CDR3, as DNA: TGTGCCAGCAGTGAATACAGGTCCTACAATGAGCAGTTCTTC. Its translation: CASSEYRSYNEQFF.

The chain is built from TRBV28 and TRBJ1-5, with 8 bases aligning to TRBD1. Germline V gene sequence: CDR1 MDHEN, CDR2 SYDVKM. This CDR3 comprises 11 residues. V was clipped by 7 bases and J by 9 bases; unmatched bases: 2. CDR3 bases: TGTGCCAGCACGGACAGGGCGCCCCAGCATTTT. Translating gives CASTDRAPQHF.

CDR3 in DNA: TGTGCCACCAGCAGGCCGGGACAGGGAAGCTACGAGCAGTACTTC. Translating it yields CATSRPGQGSYEQYF. The chain links TRBV15 to TRBJ2-7, with 9 positions matching TRBD1. The CDR3 length is 15 residues. With V trimmed by 3 bases and J by 3 bases, 6 bases remained unmatched. CDR1 is LNHNV, CDR2 YYDKDF, per germline (reference sequence).

The CDR3 DNA follows: TGTGCCAGCAGCTTGGGAGAATCCTACGAGCAGTACTTC. It codes for CASSLGESYEQYF. The chain recombines TRBV5-4 with TRBJ2-7; D gene unclear. V was pared by 0 bases and J by 1 base, with 5 bases between. Germline values: CDR1 SGHNT, CDR2 YYREEE (reference sequence). The CDR3 has 13 residues. Filled out from reference TRBV5-4 and TRBJ2-7, the complete variable domain reads ETGVTQSPTHLIKTRGQQVTLRCSSQSGHNTVSWYQQALGQGPQFIFQYYREEENGRGNFPPRFSGLQFPNYSSELNVNALELDDSALYLCASSLGESYEQYFGPGTRLTVT.

The V call is TRBV27, the J call TRBJ2-1, with 9 positions matching TRBD2. Looked up from germline, CDR1 is MNHEY and CDR2 is SMNVEV (reference sequence). After removal of 3 bases from V and 8 bases from J, the junction contained 14 bases not matched to a gene. The CDR3 covers 17 residues. CDR3 DNA: TGTGCCAGCAGTTTCCTCCTCGCGGGAGGGCCTTCGGATGAGCAGTTCTTC. This codes for CASSFLLAGGPSDEQFF.

V is TRBV9 and J is TRBJ1-2, with a tentative D call TRBD1 (6 bases). With 4 bases removed from V and 6 bases from J, the gap between germline ends came to 22 bases. The CDR3 consists of 16 residues. CDR1 is SGDLS, CDR2 YYNGEE, per germline. The CDR3 bases are TGTGCCAGCAGCCCCCATAATAGGGGGAGTGATGATGGCTACACCTTC. It yields the protein CASSPHNRGSDDGYTF.

This sequence joins TRBV7-8 and TRBJ1-2, with 8 bases matching TRBD1. CDR3 size: 14 residues. Germline V gene data show CDR1 as SGHVS and CDR2 as FQNEAQ. With V trimmed by 6 bases and J by 8 bases, 11 bases remained unmatched. The CDR3 DNA reads as TGTGCCAGCAGACCGCTCAGGGGGCGAATAGGCTACACCTTC. It encodes CASRPLRGRIGYTF. The full variable domain, its missing parts supplied by reference TRBV7-8 and TRBJ1-2, is GAGVSQSPRYKVAKRGQDVALRCDPISGHVSLFWYQQALGQGPEFLTYFQNEAQLDKSGLPSDRFFAERPEGSVSTLKIQRTQQEDSAVYLCASRPLRGRIGYTFGSGTRLTVV.

The V gene is TRBV19, the J gene TRBJ1-5; 8 positions agree with TRBD1. The CDR3 covers 16 residues. The V and J ends lost 5 bases and 7 bases, in that order; junction bases with no gene match: 13. Germline CDR1 LNHDA, CDR2 SQIVND (reference sequence). The CDR3 DNA reads as TGTGCCAGTAGTCTGCTCTGGACAGGGTTCGGACAGCCCCAGCATTTT. Amino acids: CASSLLWTGFGQPQHF.